The rows below give T cell receptor beta chains drawn from one sample of a study of blood T cells in healthy people across ages. TCRdb reanalysed the 5' RACE reads using MiXCR and keeps one entry per CDR3 protein. The table includes 650,000 to 1,000,000 distinct CDR3 sequences, about 46% detected once. The sequenced sample was blood. These TCRs come from an elderly man in good health. Both conserved end residues are part of each CDR3. The D gene is left open where the match is weak. Clone size is stated in some rows and not others, as once, few, many or a class when expanded.

14 | TRBJ2-7 | many | TRBV20-1 | . | CSARDLIAVDEQYF | TGCAGTGCTAGAGATCTGATCGCCGTGGACGAGCAGTACTTC
17 | TRBJ2-1 | . | TRBV4-3 | TRBD2 | CASSQDFLAGGSHEQFF | TGCGCCAGCAGCCAAGACTTCCTAGCGGGAGGGTCCCATGAGCAGTTCTTC
17 | TRBJ1-4 | . | TRBV4-1 | . | CASSLFTRQTLDEKLFF | TGCGCCAGCAGCCTTTTTACTCGACAGACACTCGATGAAAAACTGTTTTTT
14 | TRBJ2-7 | many | TRBV10-3 | . | CAISDGGGWAEQYF | TGTGCCATCAGTGATGGGGGTGGTTGGGCCGAGCAGTACTTC
14 | TRBJ2-5 | . | TRBV27 | . | CASSPTDRGETQYF | TGTGCCAGCAGTCCGACCGACCGGGGGGAGACCCAGTACTTC
15 | TRBJ2-4 | . | TRBV5-1 | . | CASSPRGGTKNIQYF | TGCGCCAGCAGCCCCCGCGGCGGGACCAAAAACATTCAGTACTTC
13 | TRBJ2-7 | . | TRBV20-1 | TRBD2 | CSAIAGRNYEQYF | TGCAGCGCCATAGCGGGAAGGAACTACGAGCAGTACTTC
13 | TRBJ2-7 | . | TRBV29-1 | . | CSVDSASGDEQYF | TGCAGCGTTGATAGTGCGTCCGGGGATGAGCAGTACTTC
16 | TRBJ2-7 | . | TRBV5-4 | TRBD1 | CASSSSGQGALNEQYF | TGTGCCAGCAGCAGTTCTGGACAGGGGGCGCTCAATGAGCAGTACTTC
14 | TRBJ2-7 | . | TRBV3-1 | . | CASSLFGSYNEQYF | TGTGCCAGCAGCCTTTTCGGCTCCTACAATGAGCAGTACTTC
15 | TRBJ2-7 | few | TRBV28 | TRBD1 | CASTVPGQGSHEQYF | TGTGCCAGCACCGTACCGGGACAGGGATCCCACGAGCAGTACTTC
15 | TRBJ2-7 | . | TRBV5-6 | . | CASSLVDGTEDEQYF | TGTGCCAGCAGCTTGGTTGACGGGACCGAGGACGAGCAGTACTTC
15 | TRBJ2-7 | . | TRBV27 | . | CASSYVGERVGEQYF | TGTGCCAGCAGTTATGTAGGTGAGAGGGTGGGCGAGCAGTACTTC
17 | TRBJ2-1 | few | TRBV25-1 | TRBD2 | CASSESGTSGRTNEQFF | TGTGCCAGCAGTGAATCCGGGACTAGCGGGAGAACGAATGAGCAGTTCTTC
15 | TRBJ2-7 | . | TRBV29-1 | TRBD1 | CSVHLLQGAGYEQYF | TGCAGCGTACATCTACTACAGGGGGCGGGGTACGAGCAGTACTTC
14 | TRBJ1-1 | few | TRBV7-2 | . | CASSFSGGDTEAFF | TGTGCCAGCAGCTTTTCGGGGGGGGACACTGAAGCTTTCTTT
16 | TRBJ1-4 | once | TRBV6-6 | . | CASSFADPGAYEKLFF | TGTGCCAGCAGTTTTGCCGACCCGGGGGCCTATGAAAAACTGTTTTTT
14 | TRBJ2-1 | many | TRBV10-3 | . | CAIRKLERGDEQFF | TGTGCCATCAGGAAGTTGGAGCGAGGCGATGAGCAGTTCTTC
16 | TRBJ1-2 | few | TRBV12-3/TRBV12-4 | TRBD1 | CASKGQGASPNAGYTF | TGTGCCAGCAAAGGACAGGGGGCCTCACCCAACGCTGGCTACACCTTC
15 | TRBJ2-7 | . | TRBV10-3 | TRBD1 | CAISEPGTGKYEQYF | TGTGCCATCAGTGAGCCCGGGACAGGGAAATACGAGCAGTACTTC
12 | TRBJ1-4 | few | TRBV14 | . | CASSQGSEKLFF | TGTGCCAGCAGCCAGGGCAGCGAAAAACTGTTTTTT
14 | TRBJ2-5 | few | TRBV28 | TRBD1 | CASSYGTEYNEQYF | TGTGCCAGCAGTTATGGGACAGAGTACAATGAGCAGTACTTC
15 | TRBJ2-5 | few | TRBV28 | TRBD1 | CASIHSGTAKRTQYF | TGTGCCAGCATCCACTCTGGGACAGCCAAGAGAACCCAGTACTTC